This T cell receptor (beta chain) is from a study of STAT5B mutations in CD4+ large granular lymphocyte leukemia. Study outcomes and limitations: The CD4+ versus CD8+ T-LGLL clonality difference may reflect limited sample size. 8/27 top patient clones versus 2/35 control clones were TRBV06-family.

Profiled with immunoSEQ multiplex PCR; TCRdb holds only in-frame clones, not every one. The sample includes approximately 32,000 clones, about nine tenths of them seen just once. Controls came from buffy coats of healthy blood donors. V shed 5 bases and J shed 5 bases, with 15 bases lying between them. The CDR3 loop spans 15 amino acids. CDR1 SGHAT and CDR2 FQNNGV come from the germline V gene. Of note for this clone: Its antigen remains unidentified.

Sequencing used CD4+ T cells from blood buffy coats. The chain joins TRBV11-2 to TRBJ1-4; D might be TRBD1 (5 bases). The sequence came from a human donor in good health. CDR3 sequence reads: CASSQGLMPNEKLFF. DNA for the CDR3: TGTGCCAGCAGCCAGGGACTCATGCCGAATGAAAAACTGTTTTTT.